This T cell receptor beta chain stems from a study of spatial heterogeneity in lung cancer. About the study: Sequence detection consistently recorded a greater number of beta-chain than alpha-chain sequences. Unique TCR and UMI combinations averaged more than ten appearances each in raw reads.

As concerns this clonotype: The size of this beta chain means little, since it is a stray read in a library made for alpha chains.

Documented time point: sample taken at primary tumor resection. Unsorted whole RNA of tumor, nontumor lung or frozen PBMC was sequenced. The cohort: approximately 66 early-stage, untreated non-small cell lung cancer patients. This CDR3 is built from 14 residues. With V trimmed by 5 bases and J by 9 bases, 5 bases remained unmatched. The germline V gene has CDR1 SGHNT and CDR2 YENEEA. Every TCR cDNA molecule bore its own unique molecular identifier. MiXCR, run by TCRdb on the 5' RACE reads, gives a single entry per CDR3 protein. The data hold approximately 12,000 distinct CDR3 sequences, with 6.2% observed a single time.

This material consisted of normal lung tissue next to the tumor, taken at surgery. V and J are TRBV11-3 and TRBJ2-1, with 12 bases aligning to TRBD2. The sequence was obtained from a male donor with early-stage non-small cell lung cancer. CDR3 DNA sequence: TGTGCCAGCAGCCCCCCGGGACTAGCGGGTGAGCAGTTCTTC. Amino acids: CASSPPGLAGEQFF.